A single TCR beta chain is shown here with its context. Its antigen specificity is not known. The record has no base qualities; no much larger clone is one base away. The V end loses 5 bases and the J end loses 2 bases, and a stretch of 15 bases separates them. From its cysteine to its phenylalanine, the CDR3 spans 15 amino acids. Just CDR3 DNA is preserved here, 45 bases in frame from base 1. The germline V gene (reference sequence) supplies CDR1 PRHDT and CDR2 FYEKMQ. The library was prepared using 5' RACE. For sequencing, an Illumina HiSeq 2500 was employed. A second roughly 6 to 12 cycle PCR used a sample-barcoded 5' primer and a J-beta primer mix. A unique molecular identifier was introduced onto each TCR beta cDNA molecule by a template-switch 5' adaptor carrying 12 random nucleotides. Each sample yielded at least 3 million CDR3-containing paired-end reads. First-strand cDNA synthesis was performed from all RNA using the Mint cDNA synthesis kit, with priming by a TRBC-specific oligonucleotide. Following uracil-DNA glycosylase treatment, all cDNA underwent a first 18-cycle PCR with the universal primers M1SS and BC2_uni_R. Per the original workflow: Normalization of each sample was performed by random selection of 1 million high-quality reads, each carrying a distinct molecular identifier. Instead of being binned into consensus sequences, reads that shared molecular identifiers were thrown out. MiTCR, set to a Q25 quality threshold and the strictest error-elimination algorithm, was used for CDR3 identification, clonotype clustering and error correction. A nonparametric unseen species model with Euler transformation was used to estimate a lower bound on total TCR beta diversity. TCRdb cleaned the public reads at Q25 with fastp, built clones with MiXCR and kept in-frame beta chains. Each entry merges the rows of one CDR3 protein and shows their most common DNA and genes. These V and J calls are TCRdb output, not the study's own analysis. This sample is represented by about 900,000 distinct CDR3 sequences; 48% of them were singletons. The top ten constitute roughly 13% of the sample.

This sample stems from a study of blood T cells in healthy people across ages (dated by TCRdb to 2013 to 2016). Context from the whole study: In model experiments, template switching captured roughly one uniquely barcoded TCR beta cDNA molecule for every two T cells. The study analyzed two additional independent replicas of 1 million unique cDNA reads from the same blood draw for two donors, one aged 18 to 30 and one aged 80 or older. To track age-related changes in TCR beta repertoire diversity, the study relied on deep sequencing normalized with unique cDNA molecular identifiers. Four age groups were formed from the donors: young (average 16 years), middle-aged (just under 40), aged (around 62) and long-lived (around 80). To avoid experimental bias, donors of different ages were distributed randomly across sequencing lanes. On the study overall, not on this receptor specifically: The CMV infection status of donors was not known, potentially confounding age-related changes in expanded clonotypes. Observed TCR beta diversity per million T cells fell roughly linearly with age, and a significant reduction was already apparent by age around 40. Conclusive comparison of naive and antigen-experienced compartments was prevented by the profiling of bulk unsorted PBMCs. Estimates of total diversity from one million sequenced T cells were regarded as lower bounds and underestimates. The percentage of naive T cells measured by flow cytometry correlated strongly with observed TCR beta diversity. Compared with the aged group, more naive CD4+ T cells, fewer expanded clones and increased TCR diversity were shown by the long-lived group, suggesting age selection.

Systemically healthy Caucasian individuals from Russia, over 30 in total and aged roughly 6 to 95 years, were included as donors. Around 9.8 milliliters of peripheral blood were collected from each donor into EDTA-treated Vacutainer tubes. Ficoll-Paque density-gradient centrifugation was used to isolate PBMCs, with at least 7 million per sample. Trizol reagent was used to extract total RNA from PBMCs, with at least 6 micrograms per sample. For every donor, flow cytometry on a PBMC aliquot measured the percentage of naive CD45RAhigh/CD27high T cells. Sequencing was performed on blood. The receptor comes from a man aged 25 to 45 in good health. Recombination connected TRBV13 to TRBJ2-5, with a weak D call of TRBD1 (6 bases match). The CDR3 protein is CASSRRRGQQETQYF. The DNA is TGTGCCAGCAGCCGTCGAAGGGGACAACAAGAGACCCAGTACTTC.